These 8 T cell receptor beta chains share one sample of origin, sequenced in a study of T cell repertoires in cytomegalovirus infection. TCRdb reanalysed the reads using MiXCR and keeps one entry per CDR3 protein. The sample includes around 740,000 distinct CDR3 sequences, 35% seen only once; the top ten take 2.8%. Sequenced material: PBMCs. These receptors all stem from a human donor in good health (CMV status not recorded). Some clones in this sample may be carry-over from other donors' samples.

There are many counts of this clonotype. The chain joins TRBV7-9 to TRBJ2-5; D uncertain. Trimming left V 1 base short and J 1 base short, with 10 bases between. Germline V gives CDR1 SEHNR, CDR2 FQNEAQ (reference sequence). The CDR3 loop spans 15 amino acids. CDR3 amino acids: CASSLDVSLQETQYF. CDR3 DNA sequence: TGTGCCAGCAGCTTAGACGTATCCCTCCAAGAGACCCAGTACTTC.

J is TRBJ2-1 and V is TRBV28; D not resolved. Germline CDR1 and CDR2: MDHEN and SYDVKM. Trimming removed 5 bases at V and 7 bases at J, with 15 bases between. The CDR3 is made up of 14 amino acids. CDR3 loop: CASSDQRPRNEQFF. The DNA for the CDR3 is TGTGCCAGCAGTGATCAGCGCCCTAGGAATGAGCAGTTCTTC.

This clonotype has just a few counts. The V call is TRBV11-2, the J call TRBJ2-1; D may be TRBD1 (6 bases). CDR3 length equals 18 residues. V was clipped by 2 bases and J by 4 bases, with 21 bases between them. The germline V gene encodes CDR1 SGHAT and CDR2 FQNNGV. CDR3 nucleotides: TGTGCCAGCAGCTTAAAGCCCGGGACACACGAGTCATACAATGAGCAGTTCTTC. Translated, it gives CASSLKPGTHESYNEQFF.

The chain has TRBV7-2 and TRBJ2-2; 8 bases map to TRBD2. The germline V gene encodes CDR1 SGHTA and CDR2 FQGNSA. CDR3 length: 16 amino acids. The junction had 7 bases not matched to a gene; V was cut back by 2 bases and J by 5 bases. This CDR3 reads CASSLFGGGATGELFF. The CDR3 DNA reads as TGTGCCAGCAGCTTATTCGGGGGGGGGGCGACCGGGGAGCTGTTTTTT.

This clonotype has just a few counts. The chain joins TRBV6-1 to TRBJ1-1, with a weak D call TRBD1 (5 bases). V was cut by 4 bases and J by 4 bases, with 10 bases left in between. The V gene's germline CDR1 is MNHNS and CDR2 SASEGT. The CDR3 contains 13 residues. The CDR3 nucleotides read TGTGCCAGCAGTGGACAGAGACTCACTGAAGCTTTCTTT. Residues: CASSGQRLTEAFF.

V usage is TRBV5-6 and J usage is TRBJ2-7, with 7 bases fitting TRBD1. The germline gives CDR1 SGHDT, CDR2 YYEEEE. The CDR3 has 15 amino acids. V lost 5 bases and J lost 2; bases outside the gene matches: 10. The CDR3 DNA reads TGTGCCAGCAGGGGGGACAGCTCATCGACCTACGAGCAGTACTTC. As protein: CASRGDSSSTYEQYF.

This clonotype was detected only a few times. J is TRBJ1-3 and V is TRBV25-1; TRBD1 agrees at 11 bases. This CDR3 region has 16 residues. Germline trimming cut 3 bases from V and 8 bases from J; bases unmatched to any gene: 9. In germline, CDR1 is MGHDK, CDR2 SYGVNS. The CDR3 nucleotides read TGTGCCAGCAGTGAGACCCGGACAGGGGGCGGCGACACCATATATTTT. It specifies CASSETRTGGGDTIYF.

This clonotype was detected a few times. CDR3 coding DNA: TGTGCCAGCAGCTTGGAAGGGCGGGAGGGCTCCAACATTCAGTACTTC. Amino acids: CASSLEGREGSNIQYF. The chain carries TRBV5-5 and TRBJ2-4; 9 bases match TRBD2. The CDR3 extends over 16 amino acids. Trimming at V came to 0 bases and at J to 7 bases, leaving 8 bases not matched to a gene. Germline loops: CDR1 SGHKS, CDR2 YYEKEE (reference sequence).